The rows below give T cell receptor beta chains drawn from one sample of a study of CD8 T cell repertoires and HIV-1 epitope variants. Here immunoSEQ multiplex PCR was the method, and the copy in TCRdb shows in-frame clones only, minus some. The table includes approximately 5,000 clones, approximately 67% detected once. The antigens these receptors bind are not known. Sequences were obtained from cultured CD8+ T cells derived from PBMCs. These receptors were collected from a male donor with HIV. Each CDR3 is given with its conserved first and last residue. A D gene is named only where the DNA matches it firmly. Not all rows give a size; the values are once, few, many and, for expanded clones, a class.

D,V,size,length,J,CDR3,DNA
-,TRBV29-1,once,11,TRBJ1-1,CSLRWGTEAFF,TGCAGTCTAAGGTGGGGGACTGAAGCTTTCTTT
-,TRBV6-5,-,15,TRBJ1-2,CASSYRGGLNYGYTF,TGTGCCAGCAGTTACAGGGGGGGGCTGAACTATGGCTACACCTTC
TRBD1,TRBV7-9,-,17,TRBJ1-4,CASSSLLSGTGDEKLFF,TGTGCCAGCAGCTCACTCTTATCCGGGACAGGGGATGAAAAACTGTTTTTT
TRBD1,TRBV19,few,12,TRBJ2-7,CATRTGGGEQYF,TGTGCCACCCGGACAGGGGGCGGAGAGCAGTACTTC
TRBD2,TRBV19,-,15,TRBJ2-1,CASSISGSVYNEQFF,TGTGCCAGTAGTATAAGCGGGAGTGTATACAATGAGCAGTTCTTC
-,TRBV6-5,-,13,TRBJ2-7,CASGKSRVDEQYF,TGTGCCAGCGGCAAGAGCAGGGTAGACGAGCAGTACTTC
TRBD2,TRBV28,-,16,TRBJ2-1,CASSPGTSGIYNEQFF,TGTGCCAGCAGTCCAGGGACTAGCGGTATCTACAATGAGCAGTTCTTC
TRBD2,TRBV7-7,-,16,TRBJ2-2,CASSSFPGGNTGELFF,TGTGCCAGCAGCTCTTTTCCGGGGGGGAACACCGGGGAGCTGTTTTTT
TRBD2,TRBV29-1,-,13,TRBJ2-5,CSVEGGLGETQYF,TGCAGCGTTGAGGGGGGGTTAGGAGAGACCCAGTACTTC
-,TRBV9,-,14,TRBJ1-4,CASSEQGANEKLFF,TGTGCCAGCAGCGAACAGGGAGCTAATGAAAAACTGTTTTTT
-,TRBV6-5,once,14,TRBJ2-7,CASSPGAITYEQYF,TGTGCCAGCAGCCCCGGGGCGATTACCTACGAGCAGTACTTC
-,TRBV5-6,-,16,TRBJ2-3,CASSLTQDYSTDTQYF,TGTGCCAGCAGCTTGACACAGGACTATAGCACAGATACGCAGTATTTT
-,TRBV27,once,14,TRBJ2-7,CASSLRGGFNEQYF,TGTGCCAGCAGTTTGAGGGGGGGCTTCAACGAGCAGTACTTC
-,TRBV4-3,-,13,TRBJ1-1,CASSRNSGTEAFF,TGCGCCAGCAGCCGCAATAGCGGCACTGAAGCTTTCTTT
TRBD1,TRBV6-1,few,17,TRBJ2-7,CASSARSGTGGIHEQYF,TGTGCCAGCAGTGCCCGAAGCGGGACAGGGGGCATCCACGAGCAGTACTTC
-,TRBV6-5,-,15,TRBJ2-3,CASSYRRQLGDTQYF,TGTGCCAGCAGTTACCGTCGTCAGTTGGGGGATACGCAGTATTTT
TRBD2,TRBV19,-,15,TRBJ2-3,CASSNRAGGSDTQYF,TGTGCCAGTAGCAATCGGGCGGGAGGGTCAGATACGCAGTATTTT
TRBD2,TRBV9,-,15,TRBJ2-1,CASSVTAGGDNEQFF,TGTGCCAGCAGCGTTACAGCGGGGGGGGACAATGAGCAGTTCTTC
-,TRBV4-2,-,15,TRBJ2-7,CASSQDLRSDYEQYF,TGTGCCAGCAGCCAAGATCTACGTTCCGACTACGAGCAGTACTTC
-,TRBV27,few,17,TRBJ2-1,CASSLKQGEGSYNEQFF,TGTGCCAGCAGTTTAAAACAGGGTGAGGGCTCCTACAATGAGCAGTTCTTC
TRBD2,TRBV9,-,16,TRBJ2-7,CASSPSSGRGAYEQYF,TGTGCCAGCAGCCCTTCTAGCGGCCGAGGAGCCTACGAGCAGTACTTC